Given below is one T cell receptor (beta chain) in context. Its antigen remains unidentified. This specimen comes from a study of T cell responses to AZD1222 COVID-19 vaccine. Study conclusions and caveats: Reportedly, nearly half of unique spike TCRs recognized epitopes outside B.1.351/B.1.1.7 mutations. Clonal diversity was possibly underestimated, and white British individuals and females predominated among donors. Vaccination with two AZD1222 doses was followed by a rise in Spike-specific TCR breadth and depth. Only a handful of individuals given AZD1222 were seropositive at baseline.

Clones were sequenced by immunoSEQ multiplex PCR, and TCRdb holds only the in-frame ones, with some missing. The repertoire table contains about 140,000 clones. The V gene's germline CDR1 is SGHDT and CDR2 YYEEEE. The CDR3 totals 14 residues. Unmatched junction bases numbered 2, after V lost 1 base and J lost 3 bases. The sequence derives from an adult in good health. The chain joins TRBV5-6 to TRBJ2-3, with TRBD2 identical over 7 bases. The specimen sequenced was peripheral blood. In DNA, the CDR3 is TGTGCCAGCAGCTTGTTTAGCGGGACAGATACGCAGTATTTT. This translates into CASSLFSGTDTQYF.